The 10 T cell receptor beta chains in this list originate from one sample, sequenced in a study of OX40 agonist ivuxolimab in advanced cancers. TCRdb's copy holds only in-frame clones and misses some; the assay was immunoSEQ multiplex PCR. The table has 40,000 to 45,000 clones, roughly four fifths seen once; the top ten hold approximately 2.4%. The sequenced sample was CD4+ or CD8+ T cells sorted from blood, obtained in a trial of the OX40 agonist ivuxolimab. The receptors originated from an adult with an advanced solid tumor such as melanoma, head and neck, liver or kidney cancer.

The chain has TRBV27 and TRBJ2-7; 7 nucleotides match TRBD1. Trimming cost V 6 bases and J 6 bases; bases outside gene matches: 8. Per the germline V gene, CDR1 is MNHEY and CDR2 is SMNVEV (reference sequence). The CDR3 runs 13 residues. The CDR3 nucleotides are TGTGCCAGCAGAGGGACAGCCCGCGGCGAGCAGTACGTC. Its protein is CASRGTARGEQYV.

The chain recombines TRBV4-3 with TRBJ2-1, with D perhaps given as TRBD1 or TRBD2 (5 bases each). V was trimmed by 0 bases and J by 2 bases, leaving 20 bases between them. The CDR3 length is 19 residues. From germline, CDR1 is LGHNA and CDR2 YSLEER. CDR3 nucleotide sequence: TGCGCCAGCAGCCAAGATAACCCTTCCATGGGGACCCCCTACAATGAGCAGTTCTTC. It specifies CASSQDNPSMGTPYNEQFF.

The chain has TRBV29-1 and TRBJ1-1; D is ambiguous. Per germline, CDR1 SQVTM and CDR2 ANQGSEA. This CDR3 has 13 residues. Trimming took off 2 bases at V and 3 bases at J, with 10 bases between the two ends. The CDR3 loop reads CSVERQGYTEAFF. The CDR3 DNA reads TGCAGCGTTGAAAGACAAGGTTACACTGAAGCTTTCTTT.

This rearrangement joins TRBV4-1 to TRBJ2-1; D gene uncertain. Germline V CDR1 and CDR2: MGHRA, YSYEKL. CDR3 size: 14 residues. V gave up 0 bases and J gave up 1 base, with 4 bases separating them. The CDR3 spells CASSQELSYNEQFF. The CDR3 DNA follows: TGCGCCAGCAGCCAAGAACTGTCCTACAATGAGCAGTTCTTC.

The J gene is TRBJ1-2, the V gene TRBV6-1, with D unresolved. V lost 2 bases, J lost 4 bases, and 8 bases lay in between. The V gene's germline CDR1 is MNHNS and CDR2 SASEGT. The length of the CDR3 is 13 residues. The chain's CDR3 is CASSEQEIYGYTF. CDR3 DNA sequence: TGTGCCAGCAGTGAACAGGAGATCTATGGCTACACCTTC.

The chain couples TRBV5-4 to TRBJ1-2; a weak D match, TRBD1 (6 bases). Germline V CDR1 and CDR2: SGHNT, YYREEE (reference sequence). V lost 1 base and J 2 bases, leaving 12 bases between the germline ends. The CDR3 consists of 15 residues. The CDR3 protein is CASSLPGVGNYGYTF. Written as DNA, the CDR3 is TGTGCCAGCAGCTTGCCAGGGGTTGGGAACTATGGCTACACCTTC. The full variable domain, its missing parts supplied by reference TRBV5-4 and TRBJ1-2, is ETGVTQSPTHLIKTRGQQVTLRCSSQSGHNTVSWYQQALGQGPQFIFQYYREEENGRGNFPPRFSGLQFPNYSSELNVNALELDDSALYLCASSLPGVGNYGYTFGSGTRLTVV.

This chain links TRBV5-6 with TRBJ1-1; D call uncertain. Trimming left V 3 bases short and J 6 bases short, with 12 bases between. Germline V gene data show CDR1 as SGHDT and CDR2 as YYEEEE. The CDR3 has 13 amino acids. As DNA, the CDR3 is TGTGCCAGCAGCTCGCTTAGTGGCGCTGAAGCTTTCTTT. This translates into CASSSLSGAEAFF.

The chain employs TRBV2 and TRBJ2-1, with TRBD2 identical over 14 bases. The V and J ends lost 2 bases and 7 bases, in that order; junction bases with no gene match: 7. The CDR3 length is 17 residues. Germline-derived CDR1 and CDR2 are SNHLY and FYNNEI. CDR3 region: CASSELGGLAGDNEQFF. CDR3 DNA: TGTGCCAGCAGTGAATTGGGGGGACTAGCGGGAGATAATGAGCAGTTCTTC. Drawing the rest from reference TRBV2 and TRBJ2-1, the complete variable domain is EPEVTQTPSHQVTQMGQEVILRCVPISNHLYFYWYRQILGQKVEFLVSFYNNEISEKSEIFDDQFSVERPDGSNFTLKIRSTKLEDSAMYFCASSELGGLAGDNEQFFGPGTRLTVL.

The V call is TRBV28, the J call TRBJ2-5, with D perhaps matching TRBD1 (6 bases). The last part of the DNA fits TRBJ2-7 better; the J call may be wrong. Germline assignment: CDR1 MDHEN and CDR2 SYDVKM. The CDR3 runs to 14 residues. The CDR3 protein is CASTPTGNTYEQYF. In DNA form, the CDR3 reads TGTGCCAGCACCCCGACAGGAAACACCTACGAGCAGTACTTC.

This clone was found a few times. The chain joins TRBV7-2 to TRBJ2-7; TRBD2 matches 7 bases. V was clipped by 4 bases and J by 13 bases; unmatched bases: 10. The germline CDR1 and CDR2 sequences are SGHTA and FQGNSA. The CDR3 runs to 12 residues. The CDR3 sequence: CASSWGGSSSYF. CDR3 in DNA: TGTGCCAGCAGCTGGGGGGGATCAAGCTCTTACTTC.